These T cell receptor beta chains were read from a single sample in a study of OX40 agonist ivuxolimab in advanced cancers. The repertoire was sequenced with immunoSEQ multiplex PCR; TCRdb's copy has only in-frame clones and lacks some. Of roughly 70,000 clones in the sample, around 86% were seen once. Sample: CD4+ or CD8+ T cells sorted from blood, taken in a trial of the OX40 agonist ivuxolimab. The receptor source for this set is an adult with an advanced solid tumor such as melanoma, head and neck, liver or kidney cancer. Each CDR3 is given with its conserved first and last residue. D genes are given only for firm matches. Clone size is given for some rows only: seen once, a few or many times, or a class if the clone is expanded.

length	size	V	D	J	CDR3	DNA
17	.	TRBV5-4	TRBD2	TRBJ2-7	CASSLKTQAGGVHEQYF	TGTGCCAGCAGCTTAAAAACGCAGGCGGGGGGCGTCCACGAGCAGTACTTC
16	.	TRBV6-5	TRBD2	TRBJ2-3	CASSYSGGSRVDTQYF	TGTGCCAGCAGTTACTCCGGCGGGAGTCGTGTAGATACGCAGTATTTT
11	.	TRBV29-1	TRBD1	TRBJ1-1	CSVGTGGYAFF	TGCAGCGTTGGGACAGGAGGATATGCTTTCTTT
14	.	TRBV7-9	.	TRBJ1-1	CASSPRGGFTEAFF	TGTGCCAGCAGCCCAAGAGGGGGGTTCACTGAAGCTTTCTTT
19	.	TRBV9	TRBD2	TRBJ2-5	CASSPNIGLAGGPSETQYF	TGTGCCAGCAGCCCCAACATCGGACTAGCGGGAGGGCCATCCGAGACCCAGTACTTC
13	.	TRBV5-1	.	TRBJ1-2	CASSARVGYGYTF	TGCGCCAGCAGCGCAAGAGTGGGCTATGGCTACACCTTC
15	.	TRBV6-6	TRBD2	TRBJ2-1	CASGRTSGGLNEQFF	TGTGCCAGCGGTAGAACTAGCGGGGGATTGAATGAGCAGTTCTTC
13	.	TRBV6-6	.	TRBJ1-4	CASSYATTSKLFF	TGTGCCAGCAGTTACGCCACCACCTCGAAACTGTTTTTT
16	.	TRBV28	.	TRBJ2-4	CASSLMQQLAKNIQYF	TGTGCCAGCAGTTTAATGCAGCAACTAGCCAAAAACATTCAGTACTTC
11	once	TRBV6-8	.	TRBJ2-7	CASSPSYEQYF	TGTGCCAGCAGCCCCTCCTACGAGCAGTACTTC
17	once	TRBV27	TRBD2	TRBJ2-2	CASPPLAGGPGTGELFF	TGTGCCAGCCCTCCCCTAGCGGGAGGGCCGGGGACCGGGGAGCTGTTTTTT
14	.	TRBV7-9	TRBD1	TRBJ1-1	CASSLTTGGTEAFF	TGTGCCAGCAGCTTAACAACAGGGGGCACTGAAGCTTTCTTT
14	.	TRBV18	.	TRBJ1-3	CASSSQGEGNTIYF	TGTGCCAGCTCAAGCCAGGGTGAAGGAAACACCATATATTTT
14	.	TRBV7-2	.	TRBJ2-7	CASSKGERPDEQYF	TGTGCCAGCAGCAAAGGGGAGCGTCCGGACGAGCAGTACTTC
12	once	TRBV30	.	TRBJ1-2	CAWSVQGYGYTF	TGTGCCTGGAGTGTCCAGGGCTATGGCTACACCTTC
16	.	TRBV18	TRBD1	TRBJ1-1	CASSQSRGRVSTEAFF	TGTGCCAGCTCACAAAGCAGGGGGCGGGTGAGCACTGAAGCTTTCTTT
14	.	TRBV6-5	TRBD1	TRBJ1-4	CASSYGQVNEKLFF	TGTGCCAGCAGTTATGGACAGGTTAATGAAAAACTGTTTTTT
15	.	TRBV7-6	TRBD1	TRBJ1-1	CASSPRQGRNTEAFF	TGTGCCAGCAGCCCGAGACAGGGGAGGAACACTGAAGCTTTCTTT
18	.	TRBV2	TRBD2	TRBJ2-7	CASSEAGASGRMVDEQYF	TGTGCCAGCAGTGAAGCAGGTGCTAGCGGAAGGATGGTTGACGAGCAGTACTTC
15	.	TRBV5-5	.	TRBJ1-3	CASSLLSSSGNTIYF	TGTGCCAGCAGCTTGCTGAGTTCCTCTGGAAACACCATATATTTT
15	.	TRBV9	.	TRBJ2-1	CASSPGVIPYNEQFF	TGTGCCAGCAGCCCAGGGGTGATCCCCTACAATGAGCAGTTCTTC
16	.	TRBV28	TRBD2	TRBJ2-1	CASRPASSGGYNEQFF	TGTGCCAGCAGGCCCGCGTCTAGCGGGGGGTACAATGAGCAGTTCTTC
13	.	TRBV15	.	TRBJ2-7	CATGPGLSYEQYF	TGTGCCACCGGCCCGGGATTATCCTACGAGCAGTACTTC
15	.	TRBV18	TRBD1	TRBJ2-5	CASSNGQGVGETQYF	TGTGCCAGCTCAAATGGACAGGGGGTAGGAGAGACCCAGTACTTC
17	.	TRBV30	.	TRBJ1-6	CAWSGQGPQTYNSPLHF	TGTGCCTGGAGTGGGCAGGGTCCCCAGACCTATAATTCACCCCTCCACTTT
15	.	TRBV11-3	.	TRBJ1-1	CASSLEGRAGTEAFF	TGTGCCAGCAGCTTAGAGGGCAGGGCTGGCACTGAAGCTTTCTTT
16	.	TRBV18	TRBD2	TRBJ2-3	CASSPEWSGGTDTQYF	TGTGCCAGCTCACCAGAGTGGAGCGGGGGGACAGATACGCAGTATTTT
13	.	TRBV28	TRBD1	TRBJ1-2	CASSLGTGWGYTF	TGTGCCAGCAGTTTGGGGACAGGGTGGGGCTACACCTTC
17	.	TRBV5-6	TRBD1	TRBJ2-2	CASSSPLGQGRTGELFF	TGTGCCAGCAGCTCCCCCCTGGGACAGGGGCGCACCGGGGAGCTGTTTTTT
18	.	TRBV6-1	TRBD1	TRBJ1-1	CASSDTGGIRPTNTEAFF	TGTGCCAGCAGTGACACAGGGGGCATTAGGCCCACGAACACTGAAGCTTTCTTT
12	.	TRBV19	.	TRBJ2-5	CASSPPDETQYF	TGTGCCAGTAGTCCCCCGGACGAGACCCAGTACTTC
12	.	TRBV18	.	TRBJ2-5	CASSPGIETQYF	TGTGCCAGCTCACCGGGTATAGAGACCCAGTACTTC
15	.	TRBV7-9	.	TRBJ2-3	CASSVRETLGDTQYF	TGTGCCAGCAGCGTCCGGGAGACTCTAGGGGATACGCAGTATTTT
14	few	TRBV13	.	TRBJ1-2	CASSGDLSNYGYTF	TGTGCCAGCAGCGGCGACCTTTCTAACTATGGCTACACCTTC
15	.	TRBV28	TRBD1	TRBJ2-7	CASSASGQGANEQYF	TGTGCCAGCAGTGCATCAGGACAGGGGGCGAACGAGCAGTACTTC
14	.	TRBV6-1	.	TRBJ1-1	CASNKTVQNTEAFF	TGTGCCAGCAATAAGACAGTACAGAACACTGAAGCTTTCTTT
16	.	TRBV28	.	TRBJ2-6	CASSHNRYSGANVLTF	TGTGCCAGCAGCCATAACCGGTACTCTGGGGCCAACGTCCTGACTTTC
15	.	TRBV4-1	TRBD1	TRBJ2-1	CASSLGQGSYNEQFF	TGCGCCAGCAGCCTGGGACAGGGAAGCTACAATGAGCAGTTCTTC
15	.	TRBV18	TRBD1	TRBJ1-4	CASSPRTGGDEKLFF	TGTGCCAGCTCACCGAGGACAGGGGGGGATGAAAAACTGTTTTTT
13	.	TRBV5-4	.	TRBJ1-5	CASSLDSNQPQHF	TGTGCCAGCAGCCTGGATAGCAATCAGCCCCAGCATTTT
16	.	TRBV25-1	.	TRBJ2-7	CASSESEGYSSYEQYF	TGTGCCAGCAGTGAATCGGAGGGTTACAGCTCCTACGAGCAGTACTTC
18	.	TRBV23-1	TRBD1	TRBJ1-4	CASIKTPDRDRHNEKLFF	TGCGCCAGCATTAAAACACCAGACCGGGACAGGCATAATGAAAAACTGTTTTTT
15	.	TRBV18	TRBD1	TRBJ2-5	CASSPLSGTVETQYF	TGTGCCAGCTCACCGTTATCCGGGACAGTTGAGACCCAGTACTTC
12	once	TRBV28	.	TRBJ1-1	CASIAGGTEAFF	TGTGCCAGCATTGCCGGGGGCACTGAAGCTTTCTTT
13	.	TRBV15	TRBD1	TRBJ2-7	CATSYYRDREQYF	TGTGCCACCAGCTATTACCGGGACAGGGAGCAGTACTTC
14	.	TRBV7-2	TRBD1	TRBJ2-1	CASSFRDRDNEQFF	TGTGCCAGCAGCTTCCGGGACAGAGACAATGAGCAGTTCTTC
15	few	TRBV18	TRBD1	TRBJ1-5	CASSPGQGGGQPQHF	TGTGCCAGCTCACCGGGACAGGGAGGAGGTCAGCCCCAGCATTTT
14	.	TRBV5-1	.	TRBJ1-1	CASRSGGLDTEAFF	TGCGCCAGCAGATCGGGGGGGCTGGACACTGAAGCTTTCTTT
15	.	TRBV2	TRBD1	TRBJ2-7	CASRVGQGATYEQYF	TGTGCCAGCAGAGTAGGACAGGGGGCGACTTACGAGCAGTACTTC
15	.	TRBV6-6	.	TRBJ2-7	CASRLGREQRDEQYF	TGTGCCAGCAGATTAGGGCGGGAACAAAGGGACGAGCAGTACTTC
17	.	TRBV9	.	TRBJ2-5	CASSEGMGGAWQETQYF	TGTGCCAGCAGCGAGGGGATGGGGGGCGCGTGGCAAGAGACCCAGTACTTC
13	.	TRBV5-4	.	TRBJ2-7	CASSFTGSDEQYF	TGTGCCAGCAGCTTTACGGGGAGCGACGAGCAGTACTTC